This T cell receptor (beta chain) was sequenced during a study of blood T cell repertoires in COVID-19. Participants, roughly 18 to 89 years old, spanned 25 or so US areas. The study counted Cohort 3 donors as recovered given two negative PCRs, clearance, or symptom resolution. Authors' analysis steps: Amplification with reference gene primers provided the estimates of nucleated cell counts. TCRdb keeps only in-frame clones here, not all; method: immunoSEQ multiplex PCR. V and J calls and clone size are given by that table; D and trimming were obtained from the DNA. The sample shows approximately 440,000 clones, roughly 87% of them seen only once. Trimming stripped 8 bases from V and 6 bases from J, with 8 bases between. There are 11 residues in the CDR3. Germline CDR1 is SNHLY and CDR2 is FYNNEI.

Sequenced material: PBMCs or T cells enriched from blood (not recorded which). The chain uses TRBV2 and TRBJ2-1; unclear D gene. The TCR originated in a man aged 18 to 29 who had recovered from COVID-19. The CDR3 sequence is CASFLVNEQFF. The CDR3 region has the DNA TGTGCCAGCTTTCTAGTCAATGAGCAGTTCTTC.